This T cell receptor beta chain was documented in a study of early T cells in non-severe SARS-CoV-2 infection. This clonotype was observed many times. Unique molecular identifiers tagged individual cDNA molecules. TCRdb re-called the 5' RACE reads through MiXCR, storing one row per CDR3 protein. This sample has tens of thousands of distinct CDR3 sequences; approximately 10% occur once, and the top ten carry 6.4%. There are 15 residues in the CDR3. V gave up 8 bases and J gave up 5 bases, with 21 bases separating them. The chain is built from TRBV12-3 or TRBV12-4 and TRBJ2-5; TRBD1 or TRBD2 may be the D gene (5 bases each). Sequencing was done on a sample of whole blood. This receptor was identified in an adult who was a healthcare worker with PCR-confirmed SARS-CoV-2 infection or an uninfected control (not recorded which). In DNA form, the CDR3 reads TGTGCCAGCCCTAAAGGCACAGGACCGGGGGAGACCCAGTACTTC. Amino acids: CASPKGTGPGETQYF.